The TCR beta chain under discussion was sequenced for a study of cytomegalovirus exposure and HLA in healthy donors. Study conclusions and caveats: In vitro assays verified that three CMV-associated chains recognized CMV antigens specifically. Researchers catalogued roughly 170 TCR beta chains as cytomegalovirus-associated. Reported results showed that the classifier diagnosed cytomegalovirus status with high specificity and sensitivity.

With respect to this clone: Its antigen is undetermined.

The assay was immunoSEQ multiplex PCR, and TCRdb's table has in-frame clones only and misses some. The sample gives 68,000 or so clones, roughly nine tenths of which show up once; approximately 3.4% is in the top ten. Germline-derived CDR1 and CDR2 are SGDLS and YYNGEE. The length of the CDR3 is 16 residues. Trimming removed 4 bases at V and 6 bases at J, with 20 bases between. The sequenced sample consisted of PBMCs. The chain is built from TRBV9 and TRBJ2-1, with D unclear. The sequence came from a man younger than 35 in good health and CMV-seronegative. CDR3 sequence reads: CASSYLPRGASNEQFF. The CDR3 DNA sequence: TGTGCCAGCAGCTATTTGCCGAGAGGAGCTTCCAATGAGCAGTTCTTC. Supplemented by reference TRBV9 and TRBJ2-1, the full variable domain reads DSGVTQTPKHLITATGQRVTLRCSPRSGDLSVYWYQQSLDQGLQFLIQYYNGEERAKGNILERFSAQQFPDLHSELNLSSLELGDSALYFCASSYLPRGASNEQFFGPGTRLTVL.